What follows are 17 T cell receptor beta chains derived from one specimen sequenced in a study of immune evolution from preneoplasia to lung adenocarcinoma. TCRdb keeps only in-frame clones here, not all; method: immunoSEQ multiplex PCR. This sample has some 4,900 clones, with about four fifths found just once. Sequences were obtained from FFPE normal lung tissue adjacent to the tumor. These receptor sequences come from a person aged 50-75 years with lung adenocarcinoma.

The chain employs TRBV5-1 and TRBJ1-3, with a tentative D call TRBD1 (5 bases). The CDR3 has 14 residues. Trimming removed 5 bases from V and 1 base from J, with 10 bases in between. Looked up from germline, CDR1 is SGHRS and CDR2 is YFSETQ. CDR3 amino acids: CASSWGESGNTIYF. The CDR3 DNA sequence: TGCGCCAGCAGTTGGGGGGAATCTGGAAACACCATATATTTT.

The rearrangement joins TRBV4-1 to TRBJ2-7, with 8 bases matching TRBD1. V shed 0 bases, J shed 0 bases, and the junction held 10 bases outside the gene matches. The CDR3 is made up of 18 amino acids. The germline V gene has CDR1 MGHRA and CDR2 YSYEKL. This CDR3 reads CASSQDPSGTGVSYEQYF. CDR3 nucleotide sequence: TGCGCCAGCAGCCAAGATCCGTCCGGGACAGGAGTCTCCTACGAGCAGTACTTC.

The genes are TRBV11-2 and TRBJ2-7, with 8 bases lining up with TRBD1. The CDR3 length is 15 residues. V shed 4 bases and J 2 bases; nucleotides not matched to a gene: 7. Germline values: CDR1 SGHAT, CDR2 FQNNGV. The CDR3 loop reads CASSSGTGGPYEQYF. CDR3 sequence (DNA): TGTGCCAGCAGCTCTGGGACAGGAGGGCCCTACGAGCAGTACTTC.

The rearrangement links TRBV6-4 to TRBJ2-3, with a tentative D call TRBD1 (6 bases). The CDR3 has 15 amino acids. V lost 0 bases, J lost 4 bases, and 11 bases lay in between. Germline CDR1 reads MRHNA; CDR2 reads SNTAGT. For the CDR3, the DNA is TGTGCCAGCAGTGACTCGGCAGGGACATCAGATACGCAGTATTTT. Translated, it gives CASSDSAGTSDTQYF.

This chain connects TRBV4-1 to TRBJ1-5; 10 nucleotides line up with TRBD1. The V and J ends lost 2 bases and 7 bases, in that order; junction bases with no gene match: 8. The CDR3 loop spans 16 amino acids. Per the germline V gene, CDR1 is MGHRA and CDR2 is YSYEKL. CDR3 in amino acids: CASSQPGTGELQPQHF. CDR3 DNA sequence: TGCGCCAGCAGCCAACCCGGGACAGGGGAACTACAGCCCCAGCATTTT.

The rearrangement uses TRBV6-1 and TRBJ2-7; tentative D call: TRBD1 (6 bases). This CDR3 has 12 residues. Trimming took 8 bases from V and 3 from J, leaving 11 bases between them. CDR1 is MNHNS and CDR2 is SASEGT in the germline V gene. The CDR3 loop is CASEGQNYEQYF. The CDR3 DNA follows: TGTGCCAGCGAGGGACAAAACTACGAGCAGTACTTC.

The chain couples TRBV29-1 to TRBJ2-7, with TRBD2 matching 10 bases. This CDR3 comprises 13 residues. In germline, CDR1 is SQVTM, CDR2 ANQGSEA. Trimming removed 7 bases from V and 4 bases from J; junction bases left unmatched: 7. CDR3 amino acids: CSASGRAAYEQYF. Written as DNA, the CDR3 is TGCAGCGCCAGCGGGAGGGCCGCGTACGAGCAGTACTTC.

This clone was found a few times. This chain uses TRBV11-3 with TRBJ2-3; 10 bases line up with TRBD2. Trimming cost V 3 bases and J 8 bases; bases outside gene matches: 5. The CDR3 spans 14 residues. CDR1 and CDR2 from the germline V gene are SGHNT and YENEEA. This CDR3 is CASSFGQRGGTQYF. The CDR3 region has the DNA TGTGCCAGCAGCTTCGGACAGCGGGGGGGTACGCAGTATTTT.

In its sample, this clone was seen once. The V gene is TRBV2, the J gene TRBJ2-7; D might be TRBD2 (7 bases). The CDR3 has 14 amino acids. V lost 2 bases and J lost 1, with 9 bases in between. CDR1 and CDR2 from the germline V gene are SNHLY and FYNNEI. The CDR3 here is CASSERGGSYEQYF. The CDR3 DNA reads TGTGCCAGCAGTGAAAGGGGGGGATCCTACGAGCAGTACTTC.

The rearrangement uses TRBV7-9 and TRBJ2-7, with a possible D match to TRBD2 (6 bases). The V end was cut by 7 bases, the J end by 3 bases, with 13 bases between. The CDR3 length is 13 residues. In germline, CDR1 is SEHNR, CDR2 FQNEAQ (reference sequence). This CDR3 is CASKRGDSYEQYF. The DNA of the CDR3 is TGTGCCAGCAAACGCGGGGATAGCTACGAGCAGTACTTC.

This clone appeared a single time. V gene TRBV18 combines with J gene TRBJ2-2; TRBD2 aligns across 9 bases. The CDR3 consists of 18 residues. V lost 4 bases to trimming and J lost 4 bases; unmatched junction nucleotides: 13. Looked up from germline, CDR1 is KGHSH and CDR2 is LQKENI. The DNA for the CDR3 is TGTGCCAGCTCACGACATGCGACTAGCGGAGATACCACCGGGGAGCTGTTTTTT. Protein: CASSRHATSGDTTGELFF.

The chain combines TRBV2 with TRBJ2-7, with D maybe TRBD1 (5 bases). CDR1 SNHLY and CDR2 FYNNEI come from the germline V gene. V dropped 0 bases and J dropped 2 bases, with 14 bases sitting between them. The CDR3 sequence is 16 residues long. The CDR3 here is CASSEARSVRAYEQYF. The CDR3 DNA reads as TGTGCCAGCAGTGAAGCGCGTTCGGTCAGGGCCTACGAGCAGTACTTC.

The chain has TRBV18 and TRBJ2-2, with D uncertain. CDR1 and CDR2 (germline): KGHSH, LQKENI. The germline V and J ends were trimmed by 3 bases and 1 base, with 9 bases remaining between them. The CDR3 spans 15 residues. The CDR3 reads CASSPAQENTGELFF. DNA of the CDR3: TGTGCCAGCTCACCGGCCCAGGAGAACACCGGGGAGCTGTTTTTT.

The DNA of the CDR3 is TGTGCCAGCAGGGTAGAACTTAGCACAGATACGCAGTATTTT. It translates to CASRVELSTDTQYF. The chain has TRBV27 and TRBJ2-3; D gene ambiguous. V dropped 6 bases and J dropped 0 bases, with 10 bases sitting between them. The CDR3 is 14 amino acids. Germline V gene lookup returns CDR1 MNHEY and CDR2 SMNVEV (reference sequence).

In this sample, this clone turned up once. The chain uses TRBV10-3 and TRBJ2-2, with D possibly TRBD2 on 5 matching bases. CDR3 length: 16 amino acids. The germline V gene has CDR1 ENHRY and CDR2 SYGVKD. V shed 1 base and J shed 2 bases, with 11 bases lying between them. This CDR3 reads CAISEWGSDNTGELFF. DNA of the CDR3: TGTGCCATCAGTGAGTGGGGTAGCGACAACACCGGGGAGCTGTTTTTT.

The chain employs TRBV2 and TRBJ2-3; 7 nucleotides match TRBD1. V was pared by 6 bases and J by 6 bases, with 18 bases of the junction left unmatched. Germline V gene data show CDR1 as SNHLY and CDR2 as FYNNEI. This CDR3 comprises 17 residues. Here the CDR3 DNA reads TGTGCCAGCAGGGAACTGACAGGGAGTGCTTGGGTTGATACGCAGTATTTT. Amino acid sequence: CASRELTGSAWVDTQYF.

The gene calls are TRBV7-8 and TRBJ1-5; TRBD1 might be the D (6 bases). The germline V and J ends were trimmed by 4 bases and 7 bases, with 17 bases remaining between them. Germline values: CDR1 SGHVS, CDR2 FQNEAQ. The CDR3 runs 15 residues. Here the CDR3 DNA reads TGTGCCAGCAGCTCGGCTCAGGGAAGGGGGCAGCCCCAGCATTTT. It encodes CASSSAQGRGQPQHF.